These 29 T cell receptor beta chains share one sample of origin, sequenced in a study of cytomegalovirus exposure and HLA in healthy donors. Some clones are missing from TCRdb's copy, which holds only in-frame ones; the method was immunoSEQ multiplex PCR. This sample yields tens of thousands of clones, of which 91% are seen a single time; just over 3% belongs to the top ten. The source material was PBMCs. These receptors all come from a young man in good health and CMV-seronegative.

The V and J genes are TRBV19 and TRBJ1-2, with D unresolved. Per germline, CDR1 LNHDA and CDR2 SQIVND (reference sequence). The CDR3 spans 13 residues. Deletions cut 1 base from V and 4 bases from J, with 7 bases between. The CDR3 here is CASSIGQLYGYTF. CDR3 nucleotides: TGTGCCAGTAGTATAGGACAACTCTATGGCTACACCTTC.

This clone was picked up a small number of times. This rearrangement joins TRBV10-1 to TRBJ2-7; 9 bases align to TRBD1. V dropped 9 bases and J dropped 6; count of bases not matched to a gene: 6. The CDR3 runs to 12 residues. The germline gives CDR1 WNHNN, CDR2 SYGVQD (reference sequence). The CDR3: CARVDRGIEQYF. The CDR3 bases are TGCGCCAGAGTCGACAGGGGGATCGAGCAGTACTTC.

This chain links TRBV18 with TRBJ2-7, with D hard to call. In germline, CDR1 is KGHSH, CDR2 LQKENI. The CDR3 is 12 residues long. The germline V and J ends were trimmed by 5 bases and 3 bases, with 8 bases remaining between them. The CDR3, as DNA: TGTGCCAGCTCATCGTCGAGCTACGAGCAGTACTTC. This encodes CASSSSSYEQYF.

The chain recombines TRBV27 with TRBJ2-7; no clear D gene. Trimming took off 5 bases at V and 3 bases at J, with 8 bases between the two ends. The CDR3 sequence is 12 residues long. Germline V gene lookup returns CDR1 MNHEY and CDR2 SMNVEV (reference sequence). The CDR3 bases are TGTGCCAGCAGTCCAACAAACTACGAGCAGTACTTC. It specifies CASSPTNYEQYF.

The gene calls are TRBV2 and TRBJ2-1, with TRBD1 matching 8 bases. Looked up from germline, CDR1 is SNHLY and CDR2 is FYNNEI. This CDR3 has 18 amino acids. V was clipped by 5 bases and J by 4 bases; unmatched bases: 16. CDR3 in DNA: TGTGCCAGCAGTCCCTTTTCAGGGGGCACCGATAATTACAATGAGCAGTTCTTC. It codes for CASSPFSGGTDNYNEQFF.

This sequence joins TRBV5-1 and TRBJ2-6, with D uncertain. V lost 7 bases, J lost 4 bases, and 9 bases lay in between. Germline CDR1 reads SGHRS; CDR2 reads YFSETQ. This CDR3 has 13 residues. CDR3 coding DNA: TGCGCCAGCCGAGTGGAGGGGGCCAACGTCCTGACTTTC. This encodes CASRVEGANVLTF.

This CDR3 is CASSFGRGLGLGRYEQYF. The CDR3 DNA reads as TGTGCCAGCAGTTTTGGTAGAGGGCTGGGACTAGGCCGTTACGAGCAGTACTTC. V and J are TRBV27 and TRBJ2-7, with 8 bases fitting TRBD2. The germline V gene has CDR1 MNHEY and CDR2 SMNVEV (reference sequence). This CDR3 has 18 residues. The V segment lost 3 bases and the J segment 4 bases; nucleotides outside the gene matches: 17.

The chain joins TRBV28 to TRBJ1-2; 9 positions match TRBD1. The germline V gene has CDR1 MDHEN and CDR2 SYDVKM. The CDR3 extends over 14 amino acids. Germline trimming cut 6 bases from V and 5 bases from J; bases unmatched to any gene: 7. The DNA of the CDR3 is TGTGCCAGCAGCCCAACAGGGGGCAAGTATGGCTACACCTTC. This encodes CASSPTGGKYGYTF.

Worth noting for this clone: Other nucleotide sequences in the sample specify the same CDR3. V usage is TRBV5-4 and J usage is TRBJ2-7; perhaps TRBD2 as D (6 bases). CDR1 and CDR2 (germline): SGHNT, YYREEE (reference sequence). The CDR3 is made up of 14 amino acids. V was shortened by 0 bases and J by 3 bases, with 10 bases between the two germline ends. The CDR3 DNA reads as TGTGCCAGCAGCTTGGGCCAGGGAGGCTACGAGCAGTACTTC. This codes for CASSLGQGGYEQYF.

The chain couples TRBV6-6 to TRBJ1-5; D is undetermined. V lost 10 bases, J lost 5 bases, and 18 bases lay in between. The length of the CDR3 is 14 residues. Germline V CDR1 and CDR2: MNHNY, SVGAGI (reference sequence). CDR3 DNA sequence: TGTGCCACCAGGACCTTTCTAGGCGATCAGCCCCAGCATTTT. As protein: CATRTFLGDQPQHF.

The genes are TRBV5-8 and TRBJ2-3, with D perhaps matching TRBD1 (5 bases). The CDR3 has 13 amino acids. CDR1 and CDR2 from the germline V gene are SGHTS and YDEGEE. Deletions cut 4 bases from V and 4 bases from J, with 10 bases between. The CDR3 region is CASSPRGADTQYF. The CDR3 nucleotides are TGTGCCAGCAGCCCAAGGGGTGCAGATACGCAGTATTTT.

This clone was seen just once. This chain connects TRBV19 to TRBJ1-5, with 8 positions matching TRBD1. The CDR3 has 15 amino acids. CDR1 is LNHDA and CDR2 is SQIVND in the germline V gene (reference sequence). Trimming took 5 bases from V and 7 from J; bases not matched to a gene: 10. CDR3 sequence: CASSPWDRRGQPQHF. The CDR3 DNA reads as TGTGCCAGTAGTCCCTGGGACAGGCGGGGGCAGCCCCAGCATTTT.

The chain is built from TRBV28 and TRBJ2-3; D is uncertain. V dropped 5 bases and J dropped 5 bases, with 2 bases sitting between them. Looked up from germline, CDR1 is MDHEN and CDR2 is SYDVKM. The CDR3 runs to 10 residues. The CDR3 DNA is TGTGCCAGCAGTCTAGATACGCAGTATTTT. Translated: CASSLDTQYF. Based on the CDR3 plus reference TRBV28 and TRBJ2-3, the full variable domain is DVKVTQSSRYLVKRTGEKVFLECVQDMDHENMFWYRQDPGLGLRLIYFSYDVKMKEKGDIPEGYSVSREKKERFSLILESASTNQTSMYLCASSLDTQYFGPGTRLTVL.

This clone was seen only once. The CDR3 loop reads CSVGTYTTGEQFF. The CDR3 DNA is TGCAGCGTCGGGACTTACACTACGGGTGAGCAGTTCTTC. The rearrangement uses TRBV29-1 and TRBJ2-1; TRBD2 might be the D (6 bases). Germline-derived CDR1 and CDR2 are SQVTM and ANQGSEA. Trimming removed 6 bases at V and 9 bases at J, with 18 bases between. The CDR3 is made up of 13 amino acids.

The chain couples TRBV5-1 to TRBJ2-7; weak D call: TRBD1 (6 bases). The ends were cut back, 1 base at V and 5 bases at J, with 13 bases in the middle. The germline V gene encodes CDR1 SGHRS and CDR2 YFSETQ. The CDR3 extends over 14 amino acids. This CDR3 is CASSLQAGVNEQYF. The CDR3 nucleotides read TGCGCCAGCAGCTTGCAAGCAGGGGTAAACGAGCAGTACTTC.

The chain recombines TRBV7-5 with TRBJ2-3; whether TRBD2, the table's D call, matches the DNA was not checked. TRBV7-5 is a pseudogene segment. The CDR3 is made up of 15 amino acids. The CDR3 DNA reads TGTGCCAGAAGCTTATCTGGACTAGCTACCCATACGCAGTATTTT. Protein product: CARSLSGLATHTQYF.

This chain joins TRBV7-9 and TRBJ2-7, with 13 bases matching TRBD2. CDR1 is SEHNR, CDR2 FQNEAQ, per germline (reference sequence). The CDR3 loop spans 17 amino acids. Trimming cost V 6 bases and J 0 bases; bases outside gene matches: 8. The CDR3 protein is CASRDGTSGKVSYEQYF. In nucleotides, the CDR3 is TGTGCCAGCAGGGACGGGACTAGCGGGAAAGTCTCCTACGAGCAGTACTTC.

J is TRBJ1-1 and V is TRBV18, with D maybe TRBD1 (6 bases). Per the germline V gene, CDR1 is KGHSH and CDR2 is LQKENI. V was pared by 3 bases and J by 2 bases, with 10 bases between. There are 14 residues in the CDR3. CDR3 coding DNA: TGTGCCAGCTCACCTCTGGACAGTAACACTGAAGCTTTCTTT. It is translated as CASSPLDSNTEAFF.

The gene calls are TRBV28 and TRBJ2-3; D not certain. This CDR3 has 14 amino acids. Germline lookup yields CDR1 MDHEN and CDR2 SYDVKM. Trimming shortened V by 3 bases and J by 4 bases, and 11 bases separated the two germline ends. The CDR3 is CASSLGLLADTQYF. The CDR3 bases are TGTGCCAGCAGTTTGGGCCTTCTCGCAGATACGCAGTATTTT.

The chain carries TRBV20-1 and TRBJ2-3; tentative D call: TRBD1 (5 bases). Germline CDR1 DFQATT, CDR2 SNEGSKA (reference sequence). V dropped 3 bases and J dropped 7 bases, with 8 bases sitting between them. The CDR3 extends over 11 amino acids. DNA for the CDR3: TGCAGTGCTAGCAGGGAAAATACGCAGTATTTT. Protein sequence: CSASRENTQYF.

This clone appeared once. The chain links TRBV30 to TRBJ1-2, with TRBD1 as a possible D gene (6 bases). The V and J ends lost 4 bases and 4 bases respectively, with 10 bases between them. Germline CDR1 is GTSNPN and CDR2 is SVGIG (reference sequence). The CDR3 covers 12 residues. The CDR3 sequence: CAWNRAVYGYTF. In DNA, the CDR3 is TGTGCCTGGAACAGGGCGGTCTATGGCTACACCTTC.

The chain has TRBV2 and TRBJ2-4; unclear D gene. CDR3 length: 13 residues. From germline, CDR1 is SNHLY and CDR2 FYNNEI. Trimming took 8 bases from V and 0 from J, leaving 8 bases between them. The CDR3 DNA reads as TGTGCCAGCGGCAGGCTAGCCAAAAACATTCAGTACTTC. Translation gives CASGRLAKNIQYF.

V and J are TRBV5-1 and TRBJ2-5; possibly TRBD1 for D (5 bases). V dropped 2 bases and J dropped 1 base, with 9 bases sitting between them. The CDR3 runs 14 residues. Germline-derived CDR1 and CDR2 are SGHRS and YFSETQ. The CDR3 loop is CASSLGVVQETQYF. CDR3 in DNA: TGCGCCAGCAGCTTAGGGGTAGTCCAAGAGACCCAGTACTTC.

This sequence joins TRBV18 and TRBJ2-7; no clear D. V lost 3 bases to trimming and J lost 5 bases, with 8 bases between them. Germline V CDR1 and CDR2: KGHSH, LQKENI. The CDR3 extends over 12 amino acids. The DNA of the CDR3 is TGTGCCAGCTCACCCAGTCGGGACGAGCAGTACTTC. This encodes CASSPSRDEQYF.

This clone was seen a handful of times. The chain combines TRBV7-9 with TRBJ2-2; 8 nucleotides match TRBD2. CDR1 and CDR2 (germline): SEHNR, FQNEAQ (reference sequence). Trimming removed 4 bases from V and 5 bases from J; junction bases left unmatched: 6. The CDR3 is made up of 15 amino acids. This chain's CDR3 is CASSSREVVTGELFF. The DNA of the CDR3 is TGTGCCAGCAGCTCGCGGGAGGTGGTTACCGGGGAGCTGTTTTTT.

The chain couples TRBV7-2 to TRBJ2-2; no clear D. Deletions cut 1 base from V and 1 base from J, with 4 bases between. Germline V gives CDR1 SGHTA, CDR2 FQGNSA. This CDR3 is 14 amino acids long. The CDR3 DNA reads as TGTGCCAGCAGCTTAGAACTGAACACCGGGGAGCTGTTTTTT. Translated: CASSLELNTGELFF. Complete variable domain (other parts from reference TRBV7-2 and TRBJ2-2): GAGVSQSPSNKVTEKGKDVELRCDPISGHTALYWYRQSLGQGLEFLIYFQGNSAPDKSGLPSDRFSAERTGGSVSTLTIQRTQQEDSAVYLCASSLELNTGELFFGEGSRLTVL.

This clone was seen once. The V gene is TRBV5-5, the J gene TRBJ2-5, with D perhaps matching TRBD2 (6 bases). The CDR3 has 14 residues. Germline V gene lookup returns CDR1 SGHKS and CDR2 YYEKEE (reference sequence). Trimming cost V 4 bases and J 5 bases, with 15 bases left between them. The CDR3 region has the DNA TGTGCCAGCAGCCAGACTAACGGAGGGGAGACCCAGTACTTC. Protein: CASSQTNGGETQYF.

This chain connects TRBV7-2 to TRBJ2-1; TRBD2 matches 9 bases. Germline assignment: CDR1 SGHTA and CDR2 FQGNSA. This CDR3 has 13 amino acids. With 3 bases clipped from V and 8 bases from J, the junction kept 2 bases outside the gene matches. Here the CDR3 DNA reads TGTGCCAGCAGCTTTAGCGGGAGATATGAGCAGTTCTTC. This encodes CASSFSGRYEQFF.

CDR3 sequence (DNA): TGCGCCAGCAGCGCACTAGCCCTCCTTAGCACAGATACGCAGTATTTT. It is translated as CASSALALLSTDTQYF. The gene calls are TRBV5-1 and TRBJ2-3; possibly TRBD2 for D (6 bases). This CDR3 spans 16 amino acids. Germline CDR1 SGHRS, CDR2 YFSETQ. Trimming removed 4 bases from V and 0 bases from J, with 15 bases in between.